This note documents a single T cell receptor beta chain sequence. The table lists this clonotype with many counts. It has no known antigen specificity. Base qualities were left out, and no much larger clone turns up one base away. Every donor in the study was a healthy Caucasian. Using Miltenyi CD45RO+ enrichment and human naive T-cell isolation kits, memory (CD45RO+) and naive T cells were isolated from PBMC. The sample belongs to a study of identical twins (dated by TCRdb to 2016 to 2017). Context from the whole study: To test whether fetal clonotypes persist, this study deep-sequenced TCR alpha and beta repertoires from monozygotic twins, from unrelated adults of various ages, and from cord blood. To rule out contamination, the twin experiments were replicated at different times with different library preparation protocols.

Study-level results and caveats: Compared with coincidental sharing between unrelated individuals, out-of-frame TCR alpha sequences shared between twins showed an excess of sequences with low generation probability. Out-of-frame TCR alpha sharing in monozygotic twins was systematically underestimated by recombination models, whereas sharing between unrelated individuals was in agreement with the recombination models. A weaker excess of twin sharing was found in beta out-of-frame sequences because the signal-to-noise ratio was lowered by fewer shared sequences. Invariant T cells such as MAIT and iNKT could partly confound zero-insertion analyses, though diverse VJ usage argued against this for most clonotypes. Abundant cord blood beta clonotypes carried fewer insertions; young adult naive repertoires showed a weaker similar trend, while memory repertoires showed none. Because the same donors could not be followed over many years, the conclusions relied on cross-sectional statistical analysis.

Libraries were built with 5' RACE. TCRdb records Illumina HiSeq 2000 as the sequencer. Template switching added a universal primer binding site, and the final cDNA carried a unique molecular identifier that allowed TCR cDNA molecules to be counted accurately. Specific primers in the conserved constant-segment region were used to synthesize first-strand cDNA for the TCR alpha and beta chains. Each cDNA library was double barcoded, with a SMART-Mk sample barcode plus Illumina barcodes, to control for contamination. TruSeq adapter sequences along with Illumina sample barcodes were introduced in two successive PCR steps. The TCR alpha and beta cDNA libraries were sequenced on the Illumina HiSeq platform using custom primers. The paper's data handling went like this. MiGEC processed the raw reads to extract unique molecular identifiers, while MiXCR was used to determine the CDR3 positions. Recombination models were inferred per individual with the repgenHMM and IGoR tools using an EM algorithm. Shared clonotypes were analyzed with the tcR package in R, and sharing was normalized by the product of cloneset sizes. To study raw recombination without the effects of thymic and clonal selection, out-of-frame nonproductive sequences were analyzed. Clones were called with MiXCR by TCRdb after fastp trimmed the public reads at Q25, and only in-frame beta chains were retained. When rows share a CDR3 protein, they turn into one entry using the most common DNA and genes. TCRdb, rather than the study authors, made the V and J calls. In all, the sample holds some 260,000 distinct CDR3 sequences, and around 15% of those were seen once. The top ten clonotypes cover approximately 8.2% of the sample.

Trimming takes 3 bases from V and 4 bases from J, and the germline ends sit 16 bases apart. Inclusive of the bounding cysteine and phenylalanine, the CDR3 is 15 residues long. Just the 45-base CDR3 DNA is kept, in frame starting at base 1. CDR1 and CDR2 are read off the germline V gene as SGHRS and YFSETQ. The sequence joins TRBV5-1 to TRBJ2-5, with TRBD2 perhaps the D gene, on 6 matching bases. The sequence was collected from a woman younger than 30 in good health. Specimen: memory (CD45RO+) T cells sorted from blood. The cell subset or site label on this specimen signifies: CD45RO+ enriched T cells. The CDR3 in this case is CASSYSTSLGETQYF. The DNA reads TGCGCCAGCAGCTACTCGACTAGTTTGGGAGAGACCCAGTACTTC.